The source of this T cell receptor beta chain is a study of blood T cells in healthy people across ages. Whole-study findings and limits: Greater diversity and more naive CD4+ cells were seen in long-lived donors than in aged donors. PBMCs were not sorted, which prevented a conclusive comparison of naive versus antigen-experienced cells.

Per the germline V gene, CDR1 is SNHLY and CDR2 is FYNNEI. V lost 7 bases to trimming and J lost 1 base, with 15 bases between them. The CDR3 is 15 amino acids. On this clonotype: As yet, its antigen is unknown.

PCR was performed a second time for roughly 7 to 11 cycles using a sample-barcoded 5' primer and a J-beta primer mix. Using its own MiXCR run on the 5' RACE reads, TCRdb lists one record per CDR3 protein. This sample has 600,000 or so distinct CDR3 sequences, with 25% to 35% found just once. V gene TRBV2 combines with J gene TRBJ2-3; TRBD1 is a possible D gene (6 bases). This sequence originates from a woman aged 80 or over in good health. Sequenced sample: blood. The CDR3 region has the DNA TGTGCCAGCAAACAGGGCCCCTTAGGCACAGATACGCAGTATTTT. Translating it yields CASKQGPLGTDTQYF. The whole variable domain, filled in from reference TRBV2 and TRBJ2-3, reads EPEVTQTPSHQVTQMGQEVILRCVPISNHLYFYWYRQILGQKVEFLVSFYNNEISEKSEIFDDQFSVERPDGSNFTLKIRSTKLEDSAMYFCASKQGPLGTDTQYFGPGTRLTVL.